This TCR beta chain appears in the sequencing data of a study of OX40 agonist ivuxolimab in advanced cancers. Study summary: The study treated patients with ivuxolimab, an agonistic anti-OX40 (CD134) antibody. Participants, approximately 80% male, averaged roughly 60 years of age, ranging from about 20 to 80.

Remarks on this clone: Its cognate antigen is unknown.

Study-level points and caveats: On average, a greater number of expanded clones characterised CD8+ T cells relative to CD4+.

Data came from immunoSEQ multiplex PCR; TCRdb stores just in-frame clones and leaves some out. Of roughly 60,000 clones listed, around 85% are singletons. Drawing of blood for sampling happened at baseline, at cycle 4 day 1, and at cycle 7 day 1. This CDR3 spans 14 amino acids. Germline V gene lookup returns CDR1 SGHTS and CDR2 YDEGEE. V lost 4 bases and J lost 7, with 17 bases in between. The sample was CD4+ or CD8+ T cells sorted from blood, taken in a trial of the OX40 agonist ivuxolimab. The clonotype originates from an adult with an advanced solid tumor such as melanoma, head and neck, liver or kidney cancer. J is TRBJ1-2 and V is TRBV5-8, with TRBD1 as a possible D gene (5 bases). In nucleotides, the CDR3 is TGTGCCAGCAGCCGGAGGGACCGCGGCTTTGGCTACACCTTC. This gives the protein CASSRRDRGFGYTF. The whole variable domain, remainder taken from reference TRBV5-8 and TRBJ1-2, is EAGVTQSPTHLIKTRGQQATLRCSPISGHTSVYWYQQALGLGLQFLLWYDEGEERNRGNFPPRFSGRQFPNYSSELNVNALELEDSALYLCASSRRDRGFGYTFGSGTRLTVV.